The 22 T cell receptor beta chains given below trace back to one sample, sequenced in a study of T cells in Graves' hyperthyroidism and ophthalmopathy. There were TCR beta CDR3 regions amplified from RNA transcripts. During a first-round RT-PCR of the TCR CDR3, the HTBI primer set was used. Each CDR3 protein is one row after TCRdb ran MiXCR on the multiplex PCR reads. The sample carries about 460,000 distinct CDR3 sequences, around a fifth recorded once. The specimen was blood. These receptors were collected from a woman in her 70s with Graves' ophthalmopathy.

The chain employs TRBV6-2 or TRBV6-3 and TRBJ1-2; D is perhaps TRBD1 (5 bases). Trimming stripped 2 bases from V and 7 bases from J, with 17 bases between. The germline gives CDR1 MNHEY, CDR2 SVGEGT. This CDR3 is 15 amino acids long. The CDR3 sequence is CASSYGGGRSSGYTF. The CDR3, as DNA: TGTGCCAGCAGTTACGGTGGGGGACGCTCGAGTGGCTACACCTTC.

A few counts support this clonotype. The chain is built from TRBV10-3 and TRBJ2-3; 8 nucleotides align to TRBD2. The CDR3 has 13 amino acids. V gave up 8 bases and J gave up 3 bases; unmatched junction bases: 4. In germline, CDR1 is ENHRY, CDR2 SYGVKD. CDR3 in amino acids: CAIREGGTDTQYF. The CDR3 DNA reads TGTGCCATCCGGGAGGGGGGAACAGATACGCAGTATTTT.

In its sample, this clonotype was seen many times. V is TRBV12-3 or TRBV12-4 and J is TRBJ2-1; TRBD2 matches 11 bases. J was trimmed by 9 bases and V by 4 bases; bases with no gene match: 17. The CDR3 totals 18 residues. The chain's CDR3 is CASSSGVFLLAGESEQFF. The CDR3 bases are TGTGCCAGCAGTTCAGGGGTCTTCCTACTAGCGGGAGAGTCTGAGCAGTTCTTC.

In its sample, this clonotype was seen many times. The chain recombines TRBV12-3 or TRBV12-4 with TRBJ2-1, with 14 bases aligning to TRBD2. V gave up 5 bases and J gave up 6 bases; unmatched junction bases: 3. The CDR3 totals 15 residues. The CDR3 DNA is TGTGCCAGCAGTCCCGGGACTAGCGGGAGCAATGAGCAGTTCTTC. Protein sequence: CASSPGTSGSNEQFF.

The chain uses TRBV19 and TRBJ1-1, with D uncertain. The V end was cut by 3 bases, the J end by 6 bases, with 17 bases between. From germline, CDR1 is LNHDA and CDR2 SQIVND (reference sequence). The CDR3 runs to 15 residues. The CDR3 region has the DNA TGTGCCAGTAGTATCCCCGGTATCGTAGGATCTGAAGCTTTCTTT. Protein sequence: CASSIPGIVGSEAFF.

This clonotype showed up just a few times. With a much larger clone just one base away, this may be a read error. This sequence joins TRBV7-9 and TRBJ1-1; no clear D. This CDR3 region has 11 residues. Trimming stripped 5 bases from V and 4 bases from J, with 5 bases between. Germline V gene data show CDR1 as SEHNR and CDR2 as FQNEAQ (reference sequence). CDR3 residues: CASSQSTEAFF. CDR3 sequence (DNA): TGTGCCAGCAGCCAAAGCACTGAAGCTTTCTTT.

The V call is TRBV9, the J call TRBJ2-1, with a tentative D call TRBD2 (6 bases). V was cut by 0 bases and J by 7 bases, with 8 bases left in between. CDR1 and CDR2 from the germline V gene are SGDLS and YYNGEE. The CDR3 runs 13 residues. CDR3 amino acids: CASSVAGENEQFF. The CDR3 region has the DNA TGTGCCAGCAGCGTAGCGGGGGAGAATGAGCAGTTCTTC.

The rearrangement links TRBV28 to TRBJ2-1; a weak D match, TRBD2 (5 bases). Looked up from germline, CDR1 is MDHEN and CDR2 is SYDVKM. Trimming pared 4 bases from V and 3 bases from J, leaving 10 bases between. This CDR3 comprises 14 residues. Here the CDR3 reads CASSSGSLYNEQFF. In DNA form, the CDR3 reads TGTGCCAGCAGTTCGGGGTCACTCTACAATGAGCAGTTCTTC.

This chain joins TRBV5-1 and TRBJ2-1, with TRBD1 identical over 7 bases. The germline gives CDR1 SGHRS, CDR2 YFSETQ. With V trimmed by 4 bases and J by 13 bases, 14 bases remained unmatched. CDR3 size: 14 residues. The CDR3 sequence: CASSRTGTVSGQFF. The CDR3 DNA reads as TGCGCCAGCAGCCGTACCGGGACAGTCTCAGGCCAGTTCTTC.

The CDR3 is CASSRRATGELFF. The CDR3, as DNA: TGTGCCAGCAGTAGGCGGGCTACCGGGGAGCTGTTTTTT. The chain has TRBV6-2 or TRBV6-3 and TRBJ2-2; tentatively, D is TRBD2 (5 bases). CDR3 size: 13 residues. From germline, CDR1 is MNHEY and CDR2 SVGEGT. Between the trimmed V and J ends, which lost 5 bases and 5 bases, there was a span of 9 bases.

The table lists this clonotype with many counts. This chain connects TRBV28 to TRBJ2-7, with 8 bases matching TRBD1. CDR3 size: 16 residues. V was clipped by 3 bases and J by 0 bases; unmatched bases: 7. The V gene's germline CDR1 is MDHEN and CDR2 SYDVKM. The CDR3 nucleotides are TGTGCCAGCAGTTTGGTAGGACAGGGAAGCTCCTACGAGCAGTACTTC. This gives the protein CASSLVGQGSSYEQYF.

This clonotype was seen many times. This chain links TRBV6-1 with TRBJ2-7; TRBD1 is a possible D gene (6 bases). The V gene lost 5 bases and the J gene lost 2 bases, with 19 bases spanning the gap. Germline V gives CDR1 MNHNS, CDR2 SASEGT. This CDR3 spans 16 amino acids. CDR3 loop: CASSQGHSQPTYEQYF. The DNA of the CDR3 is TGTGCCAGCAGTCAGGGGCACAGCCAACCAACCTACGAGCAGTACTTC.

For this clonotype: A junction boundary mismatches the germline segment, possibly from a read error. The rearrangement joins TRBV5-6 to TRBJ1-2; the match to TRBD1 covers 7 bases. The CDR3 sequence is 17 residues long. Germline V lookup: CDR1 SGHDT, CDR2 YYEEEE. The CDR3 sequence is CASSFVTRAGGNYGYTF. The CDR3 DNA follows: TGTGCCAGCAGCTTCGTGACTCGGGCAGGGGGAAACTACGGCTACACCTTC.

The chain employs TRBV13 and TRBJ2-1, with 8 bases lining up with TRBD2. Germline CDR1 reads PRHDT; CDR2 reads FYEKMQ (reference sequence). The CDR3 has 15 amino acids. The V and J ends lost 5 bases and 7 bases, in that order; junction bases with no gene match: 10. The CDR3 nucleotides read TGTGCCAGCAGCGCTGGACTAGCCATTGAGAATGAGCAGTTCTTC. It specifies CASSAGLAIENEQFF.

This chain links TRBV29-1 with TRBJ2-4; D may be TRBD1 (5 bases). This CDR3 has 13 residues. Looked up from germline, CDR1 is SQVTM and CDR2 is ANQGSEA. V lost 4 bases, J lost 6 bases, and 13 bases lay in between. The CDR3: CSVASGAGNIQYF. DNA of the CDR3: TGCAGCGTTGCTTCTGGGGCTGGAAACATTCAGTACTTC.

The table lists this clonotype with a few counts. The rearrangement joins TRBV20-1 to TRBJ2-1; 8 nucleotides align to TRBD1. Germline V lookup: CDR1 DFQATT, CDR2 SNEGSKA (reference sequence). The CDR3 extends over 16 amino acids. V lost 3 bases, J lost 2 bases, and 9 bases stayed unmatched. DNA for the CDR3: TGCAGTGCTAGGGGGGTAGGGGGACAGGCCTACAATGAGCAGTTCTTC. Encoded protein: CSARGVGGQAYNEQFF.

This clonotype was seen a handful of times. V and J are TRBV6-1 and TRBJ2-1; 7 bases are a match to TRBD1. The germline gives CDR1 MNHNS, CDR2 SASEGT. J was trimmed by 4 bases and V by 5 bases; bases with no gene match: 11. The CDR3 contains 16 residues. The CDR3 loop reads CASSLPRDRRYNEQFF. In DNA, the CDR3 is TGTGCCAGCAGTCTCCCCCGGGACAGAAGATACAATGAGCAGTTCTTC.

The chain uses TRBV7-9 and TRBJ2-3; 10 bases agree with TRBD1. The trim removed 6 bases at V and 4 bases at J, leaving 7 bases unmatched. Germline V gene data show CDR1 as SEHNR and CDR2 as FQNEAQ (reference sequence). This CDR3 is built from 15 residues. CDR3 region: CASSQSGTGADTQYF. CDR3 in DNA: TGTGCCAGCAGTCAATCCGGGACAGGGGCAGATACGCAGTATTTT.

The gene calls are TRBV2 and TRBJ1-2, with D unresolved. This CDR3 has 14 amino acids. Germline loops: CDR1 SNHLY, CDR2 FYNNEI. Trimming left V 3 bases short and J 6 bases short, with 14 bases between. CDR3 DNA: TGTGCCAGCAGTGAGGGCCCCAGCACCGATGGCTACACCTTC. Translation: CASSEGPSTDGYTF. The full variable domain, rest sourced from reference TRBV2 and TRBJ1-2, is EPEVTQTPSHQVTQMGQEVILRCVPISNHLYFYWYRQILGQKVEFLVSFYNNEISEKSEIFDDQFSVERPDGSNFTLKIRSTKLEDSAMYFCASSEGPSTDGYTFGSGTRLTVV.

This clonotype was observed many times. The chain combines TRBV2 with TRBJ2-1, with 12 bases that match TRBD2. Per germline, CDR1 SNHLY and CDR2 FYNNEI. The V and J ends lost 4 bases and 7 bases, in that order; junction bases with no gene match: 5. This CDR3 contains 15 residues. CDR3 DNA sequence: TGTGCCAGCAGTGGAGGGCTAGCGGGAGGGAATGAGCAGTTCTTC. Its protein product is CASSGGLAGGNEQFF.

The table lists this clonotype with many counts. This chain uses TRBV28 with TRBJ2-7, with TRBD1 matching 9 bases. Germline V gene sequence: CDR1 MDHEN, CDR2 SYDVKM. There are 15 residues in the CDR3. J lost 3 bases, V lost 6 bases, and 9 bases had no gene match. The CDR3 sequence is CASRPQTGGYYEQYF. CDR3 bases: TGTGCCAGCAGGCCCCAGACAGGGGGATACTACGAGCAGTACTTC. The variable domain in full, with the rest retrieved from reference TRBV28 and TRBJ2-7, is DVKVTQSSRYLVKRTGEKVFLECVQDMDHENMFWYRQDPGLGLRLIYFSYDVKMKEKGDIPEGYSVSREKKERFSLILESASTNQTSMYLCASRPQTGGYYEQYFGPGTRLTVT.

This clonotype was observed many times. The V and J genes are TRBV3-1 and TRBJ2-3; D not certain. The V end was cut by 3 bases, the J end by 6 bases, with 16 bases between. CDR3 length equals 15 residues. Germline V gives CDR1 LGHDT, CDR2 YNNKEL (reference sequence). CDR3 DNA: TGTGCCAGCAGCCAGATGAGCGTAGGGTCTGATACGCAGTATTTT. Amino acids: CASSQMSVGSDTQYF.